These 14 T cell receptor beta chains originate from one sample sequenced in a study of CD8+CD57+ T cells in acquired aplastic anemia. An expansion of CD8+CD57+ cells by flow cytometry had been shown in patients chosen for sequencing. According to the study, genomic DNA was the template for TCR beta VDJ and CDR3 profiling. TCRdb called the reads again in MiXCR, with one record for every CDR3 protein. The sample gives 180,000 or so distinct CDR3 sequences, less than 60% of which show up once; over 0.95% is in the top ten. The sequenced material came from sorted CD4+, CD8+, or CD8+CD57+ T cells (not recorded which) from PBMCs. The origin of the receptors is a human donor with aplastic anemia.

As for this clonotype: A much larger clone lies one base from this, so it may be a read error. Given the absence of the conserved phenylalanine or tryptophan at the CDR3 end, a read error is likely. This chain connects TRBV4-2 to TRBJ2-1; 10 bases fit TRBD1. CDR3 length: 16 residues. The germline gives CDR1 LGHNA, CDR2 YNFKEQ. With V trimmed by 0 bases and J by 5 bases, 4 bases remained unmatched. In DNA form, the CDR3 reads TGTGCCAGCAGCCAAGACGGACAGGGGGTGAACAATGAGCAGTTCCTC. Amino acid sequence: CASSQDGQGVNNEQFL.

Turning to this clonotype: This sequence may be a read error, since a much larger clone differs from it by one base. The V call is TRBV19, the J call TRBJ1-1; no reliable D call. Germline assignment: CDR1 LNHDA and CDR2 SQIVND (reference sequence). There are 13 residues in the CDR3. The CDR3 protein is CASSIVRGDEASF. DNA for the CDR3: TGTGCCAGTAGTATAGTGCGGGGAGACGAAGCTTCCTTT.

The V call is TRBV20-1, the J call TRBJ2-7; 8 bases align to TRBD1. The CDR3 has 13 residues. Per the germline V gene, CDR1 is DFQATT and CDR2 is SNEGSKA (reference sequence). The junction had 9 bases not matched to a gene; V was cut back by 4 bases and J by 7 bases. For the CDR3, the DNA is TGCAGTGCTATACTCAGGGGGCTTGGGGAGCAGTACTTC. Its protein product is CSAILRGLGEQYF.

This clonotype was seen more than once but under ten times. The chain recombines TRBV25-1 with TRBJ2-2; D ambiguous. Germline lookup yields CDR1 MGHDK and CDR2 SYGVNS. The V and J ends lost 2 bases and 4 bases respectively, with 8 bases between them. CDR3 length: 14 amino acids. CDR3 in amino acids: CASSEIGLTGELFF. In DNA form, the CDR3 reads TGTGCCAGCAGTGAAATAGGTCTCACCGGGGAGCTGTTTTTT.

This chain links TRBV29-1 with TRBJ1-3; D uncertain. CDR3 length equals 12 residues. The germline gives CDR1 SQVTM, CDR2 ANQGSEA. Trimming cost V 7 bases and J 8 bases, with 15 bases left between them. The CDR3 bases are TGCAGCGCTTTAGGACCGCGGGACACCATATATTTT. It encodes CSALGPRDTIYF.

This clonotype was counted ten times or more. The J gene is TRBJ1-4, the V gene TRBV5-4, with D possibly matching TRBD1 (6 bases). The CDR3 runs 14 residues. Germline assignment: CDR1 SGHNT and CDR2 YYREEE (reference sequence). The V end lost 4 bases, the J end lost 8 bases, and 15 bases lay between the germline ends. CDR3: CASSIQGIKEKLFF. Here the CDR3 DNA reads TGTGCCAGCAGCATCCAGGGGATAAAGGAAAAACTGTTTTTT.

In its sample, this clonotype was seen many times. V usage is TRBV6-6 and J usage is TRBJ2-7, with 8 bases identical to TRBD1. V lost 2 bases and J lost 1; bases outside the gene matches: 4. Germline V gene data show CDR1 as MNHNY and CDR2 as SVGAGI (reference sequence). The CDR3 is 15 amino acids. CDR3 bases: TGTGCCAGCAGTTACGGTGGGACAGGATCCTACGAGCAGTACTTC. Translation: CASSYGGTGSYEQYF.

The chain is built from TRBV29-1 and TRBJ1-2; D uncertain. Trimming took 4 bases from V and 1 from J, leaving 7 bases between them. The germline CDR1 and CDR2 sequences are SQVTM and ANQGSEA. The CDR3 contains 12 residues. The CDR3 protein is CSVVLSNYGYTF. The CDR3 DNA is TGCAGCGTTGTGCTAAGTAACTATGGCTACACCTTC.

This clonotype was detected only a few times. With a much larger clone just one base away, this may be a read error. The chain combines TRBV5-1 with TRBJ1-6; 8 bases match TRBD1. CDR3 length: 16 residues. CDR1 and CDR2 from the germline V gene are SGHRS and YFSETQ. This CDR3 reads CANSLASRGRNSPLHF. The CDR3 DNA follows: TGCGCCAACAGCTTGGCCTCCAGGGGGCGGAATTCACCCCTCCACTTT.

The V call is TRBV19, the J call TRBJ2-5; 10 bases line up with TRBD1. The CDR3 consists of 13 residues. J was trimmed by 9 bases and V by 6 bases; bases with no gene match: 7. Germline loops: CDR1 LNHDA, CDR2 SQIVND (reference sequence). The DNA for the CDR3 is TGTGCCAGTAGCACCGGGACAGGGGACTCCCAGTACTTC. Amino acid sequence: CASSTGTGDSQYF.

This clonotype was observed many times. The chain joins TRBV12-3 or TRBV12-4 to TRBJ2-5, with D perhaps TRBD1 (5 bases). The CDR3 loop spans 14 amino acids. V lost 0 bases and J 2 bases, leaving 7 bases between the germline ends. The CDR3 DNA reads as TGTGCCAGCAGTTTAGCGTCAGGGCAAGAGACCCAGTACTTC. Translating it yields CASSLASGQETQYF.

CDR3 sequence: CASSELGSRGSGNTIYF. The CDR3 DNA reads as TGTGCCAGCAGTGAACTGGGGAGCAGGGGGTCAGGAAACACCATATATTTT. The chain uses TRBV25-1 and TRBJ1-3; 7 bases align to TRBD1. V shed 2 bases and J 4 bases; nucleotides not matched to a gene: 11. CDR3 length: 17 residues. Per germline, CDR1 MGHDK and CDR2 SYGVNS.

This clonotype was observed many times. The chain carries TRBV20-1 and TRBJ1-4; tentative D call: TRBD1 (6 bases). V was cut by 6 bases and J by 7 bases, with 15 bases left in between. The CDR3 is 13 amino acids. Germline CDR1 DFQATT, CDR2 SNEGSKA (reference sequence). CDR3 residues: CSAYAQQGEKLFF. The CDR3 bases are TGCAGTGCATATGCCCAACAGGGTGAAAAACTGTTTTTT.

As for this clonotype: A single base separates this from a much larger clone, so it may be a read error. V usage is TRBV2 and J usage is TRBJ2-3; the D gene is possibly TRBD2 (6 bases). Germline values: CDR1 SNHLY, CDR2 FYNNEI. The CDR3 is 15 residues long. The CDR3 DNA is TGTGCCAGCAGCCCCCGGGACGGGAGCATAGATACGCAGTATTTT. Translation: CASSPRDGSIDTQYF.